The entry that follows covers one T cell receptor beta chain sequence. Its target is not known. This entry comes from a study of post-analysis software for immune sequencing data. Study-wide findings and caveats: With TRBV5-6, TRBV5-1 and TRBV20-1 included, about five TRBV segments were more frequent in patients than in controls. Those with multiple sclerosis, the patient group, showed significantly lower normalized Chao1 diversity than controls.

Trimming took 8 bases from V and 4 from J, leaving 8 bases between them. This CDR3 region has 11 residues. Tagging with unique molecular identifiers was a feature of the TCR beta cDNA libraries. Input of roughly 0.95 to 11 million T cells yielded a few hundred thousand cDNA molecules. One entry per CDR3 protein results from TCRdb running MiXCR on the PCR reads. The sample holds 150,000 to 200,000 distinct CDR3 sequences, about 37% seen once. The TCR comes from a girl aged 10 to 17 with multiple sclerosis. The chain carries TRBV12-3 or TRBV12-4 and TRBJ1-2, with D tentatively TRBD1 (6 bases). Sequenced material: blood, taken after autologous hematopoietic stem cell transplantation. CDR3 residues: CASWGLYGYTF. The CDR3 DNA is TGTGCCAGCTGGGGGCTCTATGGCTACACCTTC.